Presented here are 24 T cell receptor beta chains from one specimen sequenced in a study of shared clonotypes between healthy human individuals. Assay: immunoSEQ multiplex PCR; the TCRdb copy retains only in-frame clones and omits some. The data hold roughly 1,100,000 clones, with about 80% observed a single time. The specimen was memory CD4+ T cells sorted from blood. Subset described: CD45RA-negative fraction. The receptor source for this set is a man between 18 and 29 years old in good health.

CDR3 sequence: CASSQAPGQNTEAFF. DNA for the CDR3: TGTGCCAGCAGCCAAGCGCCGGGACAGAACACTGAAGCTTTCTTT. This chain uses TRBV9 with TRBJ1-1; D is perhaps TRBD1 (6 bases). Trimming took off 4 bases at V and 1 base at J, with 14 bases between the two ends. The CDR3 loop spans 15 amino acids. Germline lookup yields CDR1 SGDLS and CDR2 YYNGEE.

V usage is TRBV30 and J usage is TRBJ2-2, with TRBD2 matching over 8 bases. This CDR3 is 18 amino acids long. Looked up from germline, CDR1 is GTSNPN and CDR2 is SVGIG (reference sequence). With 3 bases clipped from V and 3 bases from J, the junction kept 15 bases outside the gene matches. The chain's CDR3 is CAWRPGWAGGPYTGELFF. The DNA for the CDR3 is TGTGCCTGGAGGCCCGGATGGGCGGGGGGCCCTTACACCGGGGAGCTGTTTTTT.

This chain joins TRBV16 and TRBJ2-3, with 9 bases lining up with TRBD1. After removal of 1 base from V and 6 bases from J, the junction contained 11 bases not matched to a gene. The CDR3 is made up of 17 amino acids. Germline V gene lookup returns CDR1 KGHSY and CDR2 FQNENV. CDR3 nucleotide sequence: TGTGCCAGCAGCCAATTCTGGACACAGGGGGCATCGGATACGCAGTATTTT. This translates into CASSQFWTQGASDTQYF.

In this sample, this clone turned up a few times. V and J are TRBV18 and TRBJ1-1; the D gene is possibly TRBD1 (5 bases). The V and J ends lost 5 bases and 1 base respectively, with 5 bases between them. The CDR3 spans 12 residues. From germline, CDR1 is KGHSH and CDR2 LQKENI. Here the CDR3 DNA reads TGTGCCAGCTCAACAGGGAACACTGAAGCTTTCTTT. This translates into CASSTGNTEAFF.

The V gene is TRBV7-3, the J gene TRBJ2-7; no clear D gene. CDR1 is SGHTA, CDR2 FQGTGA, per germline. The V end was cut by 5 bases, the J end by 0 bases, with 14 bases between. The CDR3 contains 15 residues. CDR3 sequence reads: CASSDLGRSSYEQYF. CDR3 in DNA: TGTGCCAGCAGCGATCTCGGTAGGAGCTCCTACGAGCAGTACTTC.

This chain joins TRBV2 and TRBJ1-5, with a tentative D call TRBD1 (5 bases). This CDR3 has 15 residues. The V end lost 0 bases, the J end lost 4 bases, and 10 bases lay between the germline ends. Germline CDR1 and CDR2: SNHLY and FYNNEI. The CDR3 DNA reads TGTGCCAGCAGTGAAGCGCGCGGGGGAAATCAGCCCCAGCATTTT. This encodes CASSEARGGNQPQHF.

Comments on this clone: A much larger clone lies one base from this, so it may be a read error. The chain recombines TRBV7-2 with TRBJ2-3; D is unclear. Trimming took off 1 base at V and 1 base at J, with 0 bases between the two ends. The CDR3 contains 12 residues. Germline V gene sequence: CDR1 SGHTA, CDR2 FQGNSA. As DNA, the CDR3 is TGTGCCAGCAGCTTAGGCACAGATACGCAGTATTTT. The encoded protein is CASSLGTDTQYF.

The gene calls are TRBV7-2 and TRBJ2-1; TRBD1 agrees at 9 bases. The CDR3 has 14 amino acids. The germline CDR1 and CDR2 sequences are SGHTA and FQGNSA. With V trimmed by 4 bases and J by 4 bases, 2 bases remained unmatched. The CDR3 region is CASSSGTGYNEQFF. For the CDR3, the DNA is TGTGCCAGCAGCTCCGGGACAGGGTACAATGAGCAGTTCTTC.

The rearrangement links TRBV29-1 to TRBJ2-1; 8 bases fit TRBD2. The J segment lost 4 bases and the V segment lost 6 bases, leaving 8 bases of the junction unmatched. Germline-derived CDR1 and CDR2 are SQVTM and ANQGSEA. The CDR3 consists of 14 residues. The CDR3 DNA is TGCAGCGTGGGTAGCGGGAACCTGTACAATGAGCAGTTCTTC. The encoded protein is CSVGSGNLYNEQFF.

V gene TRBV6-1 combines with J gene TRBJ2-7; 9 bases agree with TRBD1. The CDR3 totals 14 residues. V shed 5 bases, J shed 4 bases, and the junction held 6 bases outside the gene matches. Germline CDR1 is MNHNS and CDR2 is SASEGT. The CDR3 sequence is CASSRNRGQYEQYF. In DNA form, the CDR3 reads TGTGCCAGCAGTCGTAACAGGGGGCAGTACGAGCAGTACTTC.

The chain recombines TRBV30 with TRBJ1-1, with TRBD1 matching 7 bases. Trimming removed 5 bases from V and 1 base from J; junction bases left unmatched: 4. The CDR3 loop spans 13 amino acids. Germline V CDR1 and CDR2: GTSNPN, SVGIG (reference sequence). CDR3 region: CAWEGQTNTEAFF. DNA of the CDR3: TGTGCCTGGGAGGGACAGACGAACACTGAAGCTTTCTTT.

The chain couples TRBV5-6 to TRBJ2-7; D is unresolved. V gave up 2 bases and J gave up 7 bases, with 19 bases separating them. Germline loops: CDR1 SGHDT, CDR2 YYEEEE. The CDR3 spans 15 residues. The CDR3 DNA reads TGTGCCAGCAGCTTTGGCCGTGTCCCGGGCACAGAGCAGTACTTC. Its translation is CASSFGRVPGTEQYF.

This chain links TRBV4-1 with TRBJ2-5; no reliable D call. The V end lost 3 bases, the J end lost 9 bases, and 20 bases lay between the germline ends. This CDR3 is built from 15 residues. Germline V lookup: CDR1 MGHRA, CDR2 YSYEKL. CDR3 region: CASSHAHPPGRAQYF. The DNA of the CDR3 is TGCGCCAGCAGCCACGCACACCCCCCAGGCCGGGCCCAGTACTTC.

The chain uses TRBV19 and TRBJ1-5, with D tentatively TRBD1 (5 bases). The CDR3 runs 15 residues. The V and J ends lost 1 base and 3 bases respectively, with 10 bases between them. Germline CDR1 LNHDA, CDR2 SQIVND (reference sequence). The CDR3 region has the DNA TGTGCCAGTAGTATAGGCCAGGGATTCAATCAGCCCCAGCATTTT. It specifies CASSIGQGFNQPQHF.

V is TRBV6-4 and J is TRBJ1-1; 9 bases map to TRBD1. The CDR3 runs 16 residues. Germline CDR1 reads MRHNA; CDR2 reads SNTAGT. V was clipped by 8 bases and J by 4 bases; unmatched bases: 14. The CDR3 DNA reads TGTGCCAGCCCATGGACAGGGGAGGGTTTCGGCACTGAAGCTTTCTTT. Its translation is CASPWTGEGFGTEAFF.

The chain is built from TRBV6-6 and TRBJ1-5; D might be TRBD1 (5 bases). This CDR3 spans 13 amino acids. Germline CDR1 is MNHNY and CDR2 is SVGAGI (reference sequence). V lost 11 bases, J lost 4 bases, and 15 bases lay in between. The chain's CDR3 is CASSQKGNQPQHF. In DNA, the CDR3 is TGTGCCTCCAGTCAAAAGGGGAATCAGCCCCAGCATTTT.

In its sample, this clone was seen a few times. This chain joins TRBV7-9 and TRBJ1-1, with TRBD1 matching over 7 bases. Trimming at V came to 5 bases and at J to 5 bases, leaving 8 bases not matched to a gene. The CDR3 length is 14 residues. CDR1 and CDR2 (germline): SEHNR, FQNEAQ (reference sequence). The CDR3 nucleotides read TGTGCCAGCAGCCCCCGACAGGGAAGTACTGAAGCTTTCTTT. Protein sequence: CASSPRQGSTEAFF.

On this clone: At the DNA level, this CDR3 is encoded by other sequences in the same sample as well. The V call is TRBV28, the J call TRBJ1-1; TRBD1 agrees at 9 bases. From germline, CDR1 is MDHEN and CDR2 SYDVKM. Trimming removed 2 bases from V and 4 bases from J; junction bases left unmatched: 5. There are 15 residues in the CDR3. This CDR3 is CASSLGGQGGTEAFF. CDR3 coding DNA: TGTGCCAGCAGTTTAGGGGGACAGGGAGGCACTGAAGCTTTCTTT.

The chain joins TRBV18 to TRBJ2-7; maybe TRBD1 (5 bases). V was pared by 0 bases and J by 2 bases, with 11 bases between. Germline lookup yields CDR1 KGHSH and CDR2 LQKENI. The CDR3 sequence is 15 residues long. The CDR3 coding sequence is TGTGCCAGCTCACCACCGGCGGCAGGGACCTACGAGCAGTACTTC. This translates into CASSPPAAGTYEQYF.

This clone was detected once. The J gene is TRBJ2-1, the V gene TRBV6-1, with D tentatively TRBD1 (6 bases). V lost 5 bases to trimming and J lost 10 bases, with 9 bases between them. This CDR3 is built from 11 residues. Germline values: CDR1 MNHNS, CDR2 SASEGT. CDR3 region: CASSRDREQFF. DNA for the CDR3: TGTGCCAGCAGTCGAGACAGGGAGCAGTTCTTC.

The chain joins TRBV2 to TRBJ1-2; D not resolved. With 4 bases removed from V and 2 bases from J, the gap between germline ends came to 8 bases. The CDR3 is 13 amino acids. Germline V gene sequence: CDR1 SNHLY, CDR2 FYNNEI. For the CDR3, the DNA is TGTGCCAGCAGTGTGGACTGGAACTATGGCTACACCTTC. Its protein product is CASSVDWNYGYTF. Full variable domain (remainder filled in from reference TRBV2 and TRBJ1-2): EPEVTQTPSHQVTQMGQEVILRCVPISNHLYFYWYRQILGQKVEFLVSFYNNEISEKSEIFDDQFSVERPDGSNFTLKIRSTKLEDSAMYFCASSVDWNYGYTFGSGTRLTVV.

The V call is TRBV28, the J call TRBJ1-5; D is ambiguous. CDR1 MDHEN and CDR2 SYDVKM come from the germline V gene. Trimming took 7 bases from V and 1 from J, leaving 8 bases between them. This CDR3 is built from 13 residues. The CDR3 here is CASIGESNQPQHF. CDR3 DNA sequence: TGTGCCAGCATCGGGGAAAGCAATCAGCCCCAGCATTTT. The entire variable domain, with the rest obtained from reference TRBV28 and TRBJ1-5, is as follows: DVKVTQSSRYLVKRTGEKVFLECVQDMDHENMFWYRQDPGLGLRLIYFSYDVKMKEKGDIPEGYSVSREKKERFSLILESASTNQTSMYLCASIGESNQPQHFGDGTRLSIL.

The chain is built from TRBV21-1 and TRBJ2-7; no check of the table's D call, TRBD1, against the DNA was made. TRBV21-1 is a pseudogene segment. There are 15 residues in the CDR3. CDR3 sequence reads: CASSHGNRTAYEQYF. For the CDR3, the DNA is TGTGCCAGCAGCCATGGGAACAGGACAGCCTACGAGCAGTACTTC.

The chain recombines TRBV28 with TRBJ1-1, with unresolved D. V was clipped by 8 bases and J by 1 base, with 14 bases between them. Looked up from germline, CDR1 is MDHEN and CDR2 is SYDVKM. The CDR3 extends over 14 amino acids. As DNA, the CDR3 is TGTGCCAGCGCGCCCCACAGAGGGAACACTGAAGCTTTCTTT. It is translated as CASAPHRGNTEAFF.